These 19 T cell receptor beta chains originate from one sample sequenced in a study of neurological immune-mediated disorders (dated by TCRdb to the late 2010s). The library was prepared using 5' RACE. TCRdb names Illumina HiSeq 2500 as the instrument used. TCRdb took the public reads, trimmed them with fastp at Q25, ran MiXCR for clone calling and kept in-frame beta chains. Identical CDR3 proteins give one entry, which carries the most common genes and DNA. The sample table contains 40,000 to 55,000 distinct CDR3 sequences; only one count was recorded for approximately 3% of them. The ten largest make up about 14% of the sample. What was sequenced was PBMCs. Receptors were obtained from a woman between 45 and 60 years old with multiple sclerosis.

This clonotype was observed at least ten times. The V call is TRBV5-1, the J call TRBJ2-7, with 12 positions matching TRBD2. The CDR3 length is 16 residues. Germline trimming cut 4 bases from V and 4 bases from J; bases unmatched to any gene: 9. The germline gives CDR1 SGHRS, CDR2 YFSETQ. CDR3 nucleotide sequence: TGCGCCAGCAGCCTAGGACTAGCGGGAAGGGTGTACGAGCAGTACTTC. This translates into CASSLGLAGRVYEQYF.

This clonotype was seen repeatedly, ten times or more. The chain joins TRBV20-1 to TRBJ2-5, with D unclear. CDR1 is DFQATT and CDR2 is SNEGSKA in the germline V gene (reference sequence). The CDR3 loop spans 13 amino acids. Written as DNA, the CDR3 is TGCAGCGTAAGGAATATCGGGTCGGAGACCCAGTACTTC. It encodes CSVRNIGSETQYF.

This clonotype was recorded at least ten times. This chain joins TRBV4-2 and TRBJ1-5; possibly TRBD1 for D (6 bases). V was trimmed by 2 bases and J by 6 bases, leaving 14 bases between them. This CDR3 contains 15 residues. Germline-derived CDR1 and CDR2 are LGHNA and YNFKEQ. CDR3 residues: CASSQRSGAAQPQHF. In nucleotides, the CDR3 is TGTGCCAGCAGCCAACGATCAGGGGCCGCTCAGCCCCAGCATTTT.

This clonotype has ten or more counts. The V call is TRBV24-1, the J call TRBJ2-1; 13 positions match TRBD2. The germline V gene encodes CDR1 KGHDR and CDR2 SFDVKD. J gave up 9 bases and V 7 bases, and 11 bases lay outside the gene matches. The CDR3 runs 16 residues. The CDR3 sequence: CATSTSGGDHLAEQFF. DNA of the CDR3: TGTGCCACCAGCACTAGCGGGGGGGACCACCTAGCTGAGCAGTTCTTC.

In its sample, this clonotype was seen many times. This chain links TRBV7-9 with TRBJ2-5; 8 bases are shared with TRBD1. From germline, CDR1 is SEHNR and CDR2 FQNEAQ (reference sequence). J gave up 3 bases and V 4 bases, and 7 bases lay outside the gene matches. The CDR3 sequence is 15 residues long. The DNA for the CDR3 is TGTGCCAGCAGCTGGGCAGGGGGCGAGGAAGAGACCCAGTACTTC. Amino acid sequence: CASSWAGGEEETQYF.

This clonotype was seen at least ten times. The genes are TRBV7-2 and TRBJ2-7; D call uncertain. In germline, CDR1 is SGHTA, CDR2 FQGNSA. Trimming removed 2 bases from V and 7 bases from J, with 15 bases in between. The CDR3 loop spans 14 amino acids. CDR3 region: CASSLKGPLREQYF. The CDR3 nucleotides are TGTGCCAGCAGCTTAAAGGGCCCCCTTCGAGAGCAGTACTTC.

This clonotype showed up many times. The J gene is TRBJ1-3, the V gene TRBV18; a weak D match, TRBD1 (5 bases). Per the germline V gene, CDR1 is KGHSH and CDR2 is LQKENI. Trimming shortened V by 1 base and J by 3 bases, and 13 bases separated the two germline ends. The CDR3 is made up of 16 amino acids. In nucleotides, the CDR3 is TGTGCCAGCTCACCACTCAGGGAAGGCGTTGGAAACACCATATATTTT. Amino acids: CASSPLREGVGNTIYF. Using reference TRBV18 and TRBJ1-3 for the parts outside the CDR3, the full variable domain is NAGVMQNPRHLVRRRGQEARLRCSPMKGHSHVYWYRQLPEEGLKFMVYLQKENIIDESGMPKERFSAEFPKEGPSILRIQQVVRGDSAAYFCASSPLREGVGNTIYFGEGSWLTVV.

In this sample, this clonotype turned up many times. The V and J genes are TRBV28 and TRBJ2-1; 11 nucleotides align to TRBD2. V was clipped by 8 bases and J by 6 bases; unmatched bases: 9. The CDR3 extends over 15 amino acids. Germline lookup yields CDR1 MDHEN and CDR2 SYDVKM. The CDR3 nucleotides read TGTGCCAGCCGGAAACTAGCGGGAGTTTCCAATGAGCAGTTCTTC. Its protein is CASRKLAGVSNEQFF.

This clonotype was seen more than once but under ten times. The rearrangement uses TRBV28 and TRBJ2-5; D is unresolved. The CDR3 has 12 amino acids. Germline CDR1 and CDR2: MDHEN and SYDVKM. Trimming removed 3 bases from V and 7 bases from J, with 9 bases in between. The CDR3 loop is CASSLDRVTQYF. In DNA form, the CDR3 reads TGTGCCAGCAGTTTGGATAGGGTGACCCAGTACTTC.

This clonotype was observed at least ten times. This chain uses TRBV5-6 with TRBJ2-1, with D possibly called TRBD1 or TRBD2 (5 bases each). The CDR3 totals 16 residues. The germline CDR1 and CDR2 sequences are SGHDT and YYEEEE. V lost 0 bases and J 6 bases, leaving 16 bases between the germline ends. The CDR3 spells CASSLEPGQTGNEQFF. The CDR3 DNA is TGTGCCAGCAGCTTGGAGCCGGGGCAAACGGGCAATGAGCAGTTCTTC.

This clonotype was counted many times. The chain combines TRBV20-1 with TRBJ2-7, with TRBD2 matching over 15 bases. With V trimmed by 0 bases and J by 4 bases, 1 base remained unmatched. This CDR3 has 15 residues. Germline-derived CDR1 and CDR2 are DFQATT and SNEGSKA (reference sequence). The CDR3 is CSARDGTSGGYEQYF. The CDR3 DNA reads TGCAGTGCTAGAGATGGGACTAGCGGGGGGTACGAGCAGTACTTC.

At least ten counts were recorded for this clonotype. The chain combines TRBV20-1 with TRBJ2-5, with TRBD1 matching over 7 bases. This CDR3 is 13 amino acids long. V shed 8 bases and J 2 bases; nucleotides not matched to a gene: 8. CDR1 is DFQATT and CDR2 is SNEGSKA in the germline V gene (reference sequence). CDR3 coding DNA: TGCAGTTCCCTTGGCAGGGGGCAAGAGACCCAGTACTTC. This translates into CSSLGRGQETQYF.

This clonotype occurred many times. The chain joins TRBV11-2 to TRBJ2-7, with no clear D. Germline V gene sequence: CDR1 SGHAT, CDR2 FQNNGV. This CDR3 has 11 amino acids. The germline V and J ends were trimmed by 4 bases and 6 bases, with 7 bases remaining between them. DNA of the CDR3: TGTGCCAGCAGCTCGGGTGGCGAGCAGTACGTC. This codes for CASSSGGEQYV.

This clonotype occurred many times. The rearrangement joins TRBV29-1 to TRBJ1-5; unclear D gene. Germline V lookup: CDR1 SQVTM, CDR2 ANQGSEA. The CDR3 has 12 amino acids. The V gene lost 4 bases and the J gene lost 0 bases, with 4 bases spanning the gap. CDR3 in amino acids: CSVGNSNQPQHF. The CDR3 nucleotides are TGCAGCGTTGGGAATAGCAATCAGCCCCAGCATTTT.

Ten or more counts support this clonotype. CDR3 DNA: TGCAGTGCTAGACCCCGGGCAGGGTGGGATACGCAGTATTTT. Amino acids: CSARPRAGWDTQYF. The rearrangement joins TRBV20-1 to TRBJ2-3, with a weak D call TRBD1 (5 bases). CDR3 size: 14 residues. Deletions cut 2 bases from V and 6 bases from J, with 15 bases between. Germline V CDR1 and CDR2: DFQATT, SNEGSKA (reference sequence).

Ten or more counts support this clonotype. Here the CDR3 DNA reads TGCGCCAGCAGCCGTGGGGGCACCGGAGTACACACTGAAGCTTTCTTT. It codes for CASSRGGTGVHTEAFF. The chain employs TRBV5-1 and TRBJ1-1, with a possible D match to TRBD1 (6 bases). This CDR3 is built from 16 residues. The germline V gene encodes CDR1 SGHRS and CDR2 YFSETQ. The germline V and J ends were trimmed by 4 bases and 3 bases, with 19 bases remaining between them.

The table lists this clonotype with many counts. The V gene is TRBV3-1, the J gene TRBJ2-1; D is perhaps TRBD1 or TRBD2 (5 bases each). Germline CDR1 and CDR2: LGHDT and YNNKEL (reference sequence). The V and J ends lost 4 bases and 2 bases respectively, with 9 bases between them. This CDR3 is 14 amino acids long. The CDR3 spells CASSLGTAYNEQFF. CDR3 in DNA: TGTGCCAGCAGCCTAGGGACGGCCTACAATGAGCAGTTCTTC.

This clonotype showed up many times. The V and J genes are TRBV7-9 and TRBJ2-3, with 8 bases fitting TRBD2. CDR3 length: 19 amino acids. Looked up from germline, CDR1 is SEHNR and CDR2 is FQNEAQ (reference sequence). V lost 6 bases and J lost 3; bases outside the gene matches: 20. In nucleotides, the CDR3 is TGTGCCAGCAGGCCTACCATCTATAATCCGGGGGGGCTGACAGATACGCAGTATTTT. Translating gives CASRPTIYNPGGLTDTQYF.

There are many counts of this clonotype. The V call is TRBV3-1, the J call TRBJ2-2; 10 bases agree with TRBD2. Germline lookup yields CDR1 LGHDT and CDR2 YNNKEL (reference sequence). The CDR3 covers 18 residues. The V gene end was trimmed by 0 bases and the J gene end by 5 bases; junction bases not matched to a gene: 9. CDR3 residues: CASSQDSRTSGETGELFF. DNA of the CDR3: TGTGCCAGCAGCCAAGATAGCAGGACTAGCGGCGAGACCGGGGAGCTGTTTTTT.